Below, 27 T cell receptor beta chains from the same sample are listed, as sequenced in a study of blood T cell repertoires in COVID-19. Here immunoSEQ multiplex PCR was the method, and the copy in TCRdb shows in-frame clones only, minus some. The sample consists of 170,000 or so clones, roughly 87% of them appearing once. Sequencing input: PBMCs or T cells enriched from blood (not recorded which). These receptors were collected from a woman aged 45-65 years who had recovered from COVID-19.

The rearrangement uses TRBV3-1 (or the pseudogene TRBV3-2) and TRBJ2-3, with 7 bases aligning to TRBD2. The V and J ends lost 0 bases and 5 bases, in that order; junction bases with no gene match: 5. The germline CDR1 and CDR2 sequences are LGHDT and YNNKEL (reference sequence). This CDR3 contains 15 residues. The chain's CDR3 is CASSQEGGSLDTQYF. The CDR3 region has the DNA TGTGCCAGCAGCCAAGAGGGCGGGAGCTTAGATACGCAGTATTTT.

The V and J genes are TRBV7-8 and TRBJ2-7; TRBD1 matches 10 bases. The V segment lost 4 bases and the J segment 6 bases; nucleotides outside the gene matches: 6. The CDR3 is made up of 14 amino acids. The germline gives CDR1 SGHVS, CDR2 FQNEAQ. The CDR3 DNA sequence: TGTGCCAGCAGCTCTGGGGGGACAGGGGTCGAGCAGTACTTC. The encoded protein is CASSSGGTGVEQYF.

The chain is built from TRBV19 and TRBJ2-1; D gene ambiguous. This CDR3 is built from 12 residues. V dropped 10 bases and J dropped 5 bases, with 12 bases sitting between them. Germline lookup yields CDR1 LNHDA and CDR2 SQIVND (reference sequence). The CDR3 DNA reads TGTGCCACCCGACCGACTGACAATGAGCAGTTCTTC. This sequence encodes CATRPTDNEQFF.

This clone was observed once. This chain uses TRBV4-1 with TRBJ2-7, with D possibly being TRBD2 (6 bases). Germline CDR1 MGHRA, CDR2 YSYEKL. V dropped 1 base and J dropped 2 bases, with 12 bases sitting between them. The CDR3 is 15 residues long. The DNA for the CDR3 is TGCGCCAGCAGCCAAGGCGCGGGGATAACCTACGAGCAGTACTTC. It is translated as CASSQGAGITYEQYF.

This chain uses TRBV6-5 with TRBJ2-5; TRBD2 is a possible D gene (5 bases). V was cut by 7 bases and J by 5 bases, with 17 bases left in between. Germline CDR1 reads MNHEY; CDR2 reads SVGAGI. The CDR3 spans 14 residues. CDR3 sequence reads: CASIPNGVGETQYF. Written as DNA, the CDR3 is TGTGCCAGCATCCCGAACGGGGTTGGGGAGACCCAGTACTTC.

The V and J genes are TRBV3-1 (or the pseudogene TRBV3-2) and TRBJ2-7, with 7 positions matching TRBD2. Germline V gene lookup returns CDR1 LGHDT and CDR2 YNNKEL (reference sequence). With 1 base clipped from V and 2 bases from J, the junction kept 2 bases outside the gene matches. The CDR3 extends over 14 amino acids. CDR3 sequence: CASSQGGGAYEQYF. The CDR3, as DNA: TGTGCCAGCAGCCAAGGGGGAGGGGCCTACGAGCAGTACTTC.

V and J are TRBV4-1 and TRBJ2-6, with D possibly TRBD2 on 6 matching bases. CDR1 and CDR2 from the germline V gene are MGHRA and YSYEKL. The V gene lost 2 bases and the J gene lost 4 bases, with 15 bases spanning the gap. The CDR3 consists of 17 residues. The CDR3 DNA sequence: TGCGCCAGCAGCCAATTCGGGGGAAGGGAGGGGGCCAACGTCCTGACTTTC. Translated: CASSQFGGREGANVLTF.

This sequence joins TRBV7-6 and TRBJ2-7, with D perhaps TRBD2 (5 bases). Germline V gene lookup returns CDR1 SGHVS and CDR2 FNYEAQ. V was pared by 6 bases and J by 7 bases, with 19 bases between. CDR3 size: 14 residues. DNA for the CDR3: TGTGCCAGCAGTCTTACGACGGAGGCTGGGGAGCAGTACTTC. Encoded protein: CASSLTTEAGEQYF.

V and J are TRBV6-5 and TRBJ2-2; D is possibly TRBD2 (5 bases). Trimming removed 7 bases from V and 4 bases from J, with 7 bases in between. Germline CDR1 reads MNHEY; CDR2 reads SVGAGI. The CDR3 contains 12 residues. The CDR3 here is CASTRATGELFF. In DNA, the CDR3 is TGTGCCAGCACGCGGGCCACCGGGGAGCTGTTTTTT.

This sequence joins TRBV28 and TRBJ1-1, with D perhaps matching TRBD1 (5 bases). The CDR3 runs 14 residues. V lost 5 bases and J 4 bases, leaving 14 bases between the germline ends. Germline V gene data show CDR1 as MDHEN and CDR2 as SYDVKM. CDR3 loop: CASSLDGAFTEAFF. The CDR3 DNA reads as TGTGCCAGCAGTCTGGATGGGGCGTTCACTGAAGCTTTCTTT.

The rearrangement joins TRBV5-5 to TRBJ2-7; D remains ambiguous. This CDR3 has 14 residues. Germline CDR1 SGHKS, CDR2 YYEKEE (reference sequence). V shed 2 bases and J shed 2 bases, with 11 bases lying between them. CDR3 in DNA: TGTGCCAGCAGCTTCCTGGGCACAACCTACGAGCAGTACTTC. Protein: CASSFLGTTYEQYF.

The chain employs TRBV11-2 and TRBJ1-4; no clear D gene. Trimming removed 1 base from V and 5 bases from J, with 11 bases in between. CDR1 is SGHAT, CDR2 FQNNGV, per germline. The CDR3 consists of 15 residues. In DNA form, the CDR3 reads TGTGCCAGCAGCTTAGTGGGCCAGTCAAATGAAAAACTGTTTTTT. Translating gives CASSLVGQSNEKLFF.

The CDR3 bases are TGCAGCGTTGAAGCCCCCGGCAGGGGGCCTCCTCAGGTGCAGTACTTC. Protein product: CSVEAPGRGPPQVQYF. This chain links TRBV29-1 with TRBJ2-7; TRBD1 matches 8 bases. From germline, CDR1 is SQVTM and CDR2 ANQGSEA. This CDR3 has 16 residues. Trimming took 1 base from V and 9 from J; bases not matched to a gene: 17.

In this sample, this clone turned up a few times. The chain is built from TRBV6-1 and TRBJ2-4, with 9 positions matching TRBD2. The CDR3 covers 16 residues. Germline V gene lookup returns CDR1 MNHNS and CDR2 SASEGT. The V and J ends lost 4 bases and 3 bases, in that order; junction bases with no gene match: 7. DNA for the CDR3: TGTGCCAGCAGTGTGGTGGCGGGAGGGGGCAAAAACATTCAGTACTTC. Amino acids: CASSVVAGGGKNIQYF.

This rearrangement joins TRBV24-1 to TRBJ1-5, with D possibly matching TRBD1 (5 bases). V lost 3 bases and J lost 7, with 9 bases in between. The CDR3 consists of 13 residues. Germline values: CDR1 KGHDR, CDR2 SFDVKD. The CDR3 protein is CATSDQGWQPQHF. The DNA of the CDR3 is TGTGCCACCAGTGATCAGGGCTGGCAGCCCCAGCATTTT.

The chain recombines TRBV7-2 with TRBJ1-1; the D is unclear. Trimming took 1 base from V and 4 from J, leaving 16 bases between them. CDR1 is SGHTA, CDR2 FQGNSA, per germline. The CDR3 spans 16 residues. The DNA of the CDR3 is TGTGCCAGCAGCTTAGACGGCAGGTCTTTCGGCACTGAAGCTTTCTTT. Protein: CASSLDGRSFGTEAFF.

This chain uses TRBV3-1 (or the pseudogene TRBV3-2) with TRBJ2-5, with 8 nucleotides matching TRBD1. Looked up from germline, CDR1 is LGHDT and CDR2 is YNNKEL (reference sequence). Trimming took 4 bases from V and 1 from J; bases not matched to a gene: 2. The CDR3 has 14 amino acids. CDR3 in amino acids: CASSRGTGQETQYF. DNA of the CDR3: TGTGCCAGCAGCCGAGGGACAGGCCAAGAGACCCAGTACTTC.

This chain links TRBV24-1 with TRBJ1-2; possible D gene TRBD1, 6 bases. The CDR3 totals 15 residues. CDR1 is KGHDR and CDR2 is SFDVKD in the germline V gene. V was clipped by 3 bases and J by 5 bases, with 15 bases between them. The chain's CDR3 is CATSDPGQPLYGYTF. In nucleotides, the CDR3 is TGTGCCACCAGTGATCCTGGACAGCCCCTTTATGGCTACACCTTC.

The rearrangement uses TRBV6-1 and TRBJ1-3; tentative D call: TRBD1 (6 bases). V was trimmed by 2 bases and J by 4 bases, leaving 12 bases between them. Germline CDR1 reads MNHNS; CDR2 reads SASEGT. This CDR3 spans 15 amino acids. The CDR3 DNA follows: TGTGCCAGCAGTGAACCAGGGGCACTCGGAAACACCATATATTTT. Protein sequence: CASSEPGALGNTIYF.

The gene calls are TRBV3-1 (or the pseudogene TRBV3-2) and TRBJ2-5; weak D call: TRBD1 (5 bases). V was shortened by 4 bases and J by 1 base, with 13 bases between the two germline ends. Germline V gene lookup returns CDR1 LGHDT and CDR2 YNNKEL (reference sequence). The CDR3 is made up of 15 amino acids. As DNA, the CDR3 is TGTGCCAGCAGCCCCCTAGGACATCTCCAAGAGACCCAGTACTTC. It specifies CASSPLGHLQETQYF.

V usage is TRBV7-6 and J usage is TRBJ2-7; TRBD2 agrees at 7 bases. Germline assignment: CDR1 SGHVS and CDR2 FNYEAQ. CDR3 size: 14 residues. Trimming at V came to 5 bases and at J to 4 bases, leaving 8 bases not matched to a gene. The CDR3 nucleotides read TGTGCCAGCAGCCCCTCGGCGGGAGTTTACGAGCAGTACTTC. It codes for CASSPSAGVYEQYF.

For the CDR3, the DNA is TGTGCCAGCAGCCCCGAGACAGTCTCCTACAATGAGCAGTTCTTC. Translated: CASSPETVSYNEQFF. This chain connects TRBV7-3 to TRBJ2-1, with a possible D match to TRBD1 (5 bases). The V end was cut by 5 bases, the J end by 0 bases, with 11 bases between. The CDR3 sequence is 15 residues long. Germline loops: CDR1 SGHTA, CDR2 FQGTGA.

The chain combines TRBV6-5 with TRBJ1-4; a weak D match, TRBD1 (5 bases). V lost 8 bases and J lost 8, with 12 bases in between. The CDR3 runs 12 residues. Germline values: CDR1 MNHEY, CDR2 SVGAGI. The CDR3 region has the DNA TGTGCCAGCGGGGCGGCGGGGGAAAAACTGTTTTTT. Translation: CASGAAGEKLFF.

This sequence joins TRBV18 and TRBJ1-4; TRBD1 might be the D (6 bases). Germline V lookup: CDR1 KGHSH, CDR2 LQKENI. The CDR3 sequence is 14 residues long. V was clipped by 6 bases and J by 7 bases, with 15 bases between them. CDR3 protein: CASSSTGLVEKLFF. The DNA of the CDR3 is TGTGCCAGCTCGTCAACAGGGTTAGTTGAAAAACTGTTTTTT.

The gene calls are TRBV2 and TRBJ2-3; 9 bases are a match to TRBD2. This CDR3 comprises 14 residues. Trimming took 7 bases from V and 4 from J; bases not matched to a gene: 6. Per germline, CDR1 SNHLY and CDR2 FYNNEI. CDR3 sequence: CASNIAGAADTQYF. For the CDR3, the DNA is TGTGCCAGCAATATAGCGGGAGCGGCAGATACGCAGTATTTT. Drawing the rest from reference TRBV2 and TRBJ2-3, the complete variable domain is EPEVTQTPSHQVTQMGQEVILRCVPISNHLYFYWYRQILGQKVEFLVSFYNNEISEKSEIFDDQFSVERPDGSNFTLKIRSTKLEDSAMYFCASNIAGAADTQYFGPGTRLTVL.

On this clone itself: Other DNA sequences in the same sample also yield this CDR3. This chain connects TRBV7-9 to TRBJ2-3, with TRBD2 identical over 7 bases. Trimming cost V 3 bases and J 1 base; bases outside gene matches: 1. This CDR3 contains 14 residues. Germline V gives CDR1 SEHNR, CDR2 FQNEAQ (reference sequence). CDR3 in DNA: TGTGCCAGCAGCTTGGCGGGGGGCACAGATACGCAGTATTTT. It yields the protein CASSLAGGTDTQYF.

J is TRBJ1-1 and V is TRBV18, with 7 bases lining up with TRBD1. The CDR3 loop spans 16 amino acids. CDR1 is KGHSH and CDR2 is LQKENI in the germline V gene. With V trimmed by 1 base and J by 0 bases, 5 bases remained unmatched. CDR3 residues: CASSPQGTVMNTEAFF. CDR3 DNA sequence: TGTGCCAGCTCACCACAGGGGACAGTTATGAACACTGAAGCTTTCTTT.